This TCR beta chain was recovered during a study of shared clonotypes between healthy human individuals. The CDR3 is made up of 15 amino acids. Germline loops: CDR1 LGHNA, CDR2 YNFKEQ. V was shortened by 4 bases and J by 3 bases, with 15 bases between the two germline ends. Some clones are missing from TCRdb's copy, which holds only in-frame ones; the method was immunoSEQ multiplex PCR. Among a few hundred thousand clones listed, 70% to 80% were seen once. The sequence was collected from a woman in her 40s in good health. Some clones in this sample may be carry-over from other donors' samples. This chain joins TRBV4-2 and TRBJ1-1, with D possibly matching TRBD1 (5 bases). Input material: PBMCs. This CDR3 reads CASSRMVQGDTEAFF. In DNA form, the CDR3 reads TGTGCCAGCAGCCGCATGGTGCAGGGTGACACTGAAGCTTTCTTT.